This T cell receptor (beta chain) appears in the sequencing data of a study of beta chain features in type 1 diabetes. Overall study findings and caveats: A moderate, significant TCRB CDR3 shortening appeared in type 1 diabetes across four CD4+ subsets.

The germline gives CDR1 MNHEY, CDR2 SVGAGI. The CDR3 sequence is 14 residues long. Trimming shortened V by 4 bases and J by 3 bases, and 13 bases separated the two germline ends. The sample holds a few counts of this clone. As yet, its antigen is unknown. What was sequenced were expressed TCRB transcripts, since all of the isolated RNA had been reverse transcribed. The method was immunoSEQ multiplex PCR; TCRdb's version includes in-frame clones alone and lacks a portion of them. There are roughly 350,000 clones in the sample; 8.5% to 10% occur only once, and 0.55% to 0.75% lies in the top ten. The chain couples TRBV6-5 to TRBJ2-7, with D perhaps TRBD1 (6 bases). This sequence originates from a man aged 25 to 40 with type 1 diabetes. Specimen: central memory CD4+ T cells from blood. CDR3 residues: CASSLGQYDYEQYF. In nucleotides, the CDR3 is TGTGCCAGCAGTTTGGGACAATACGACTACGAGCAGTACTTC.